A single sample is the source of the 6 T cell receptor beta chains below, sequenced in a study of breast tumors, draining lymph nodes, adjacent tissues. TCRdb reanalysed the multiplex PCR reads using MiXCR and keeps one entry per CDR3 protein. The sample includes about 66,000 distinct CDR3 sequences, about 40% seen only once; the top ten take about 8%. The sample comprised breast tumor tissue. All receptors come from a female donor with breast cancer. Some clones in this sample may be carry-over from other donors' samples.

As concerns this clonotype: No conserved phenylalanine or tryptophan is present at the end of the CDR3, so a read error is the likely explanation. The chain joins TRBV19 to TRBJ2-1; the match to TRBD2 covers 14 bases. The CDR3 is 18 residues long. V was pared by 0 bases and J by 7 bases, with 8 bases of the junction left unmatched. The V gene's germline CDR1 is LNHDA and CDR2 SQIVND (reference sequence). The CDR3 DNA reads TGTGCCAGTAGTATAGACCCTAGCGGGACTAGCGGGAGAAATGAGCAGTTCCTC. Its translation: CASSIDPSGTSGRNEQFL.

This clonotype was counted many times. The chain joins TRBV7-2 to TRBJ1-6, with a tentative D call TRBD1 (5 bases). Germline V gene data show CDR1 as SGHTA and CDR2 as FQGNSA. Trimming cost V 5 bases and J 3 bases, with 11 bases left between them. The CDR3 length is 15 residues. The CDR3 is CASSRTTDYNSPLHF. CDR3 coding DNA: TGTGCCAGCAGCAGAACGACAGACTATAATTCACCCCTCCACTTT. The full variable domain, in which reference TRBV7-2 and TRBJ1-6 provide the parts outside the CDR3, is GAGVSQSPSNKVTEKGKDVELRCDPISGHTALYWYRQSLGQGLEFLIYFQGNSAPDKSGLPSDRFSAERTGGSVSTLTIQRTQQEDSAVYLCASSRTTDYNSPLHFGNGTRLTVT.

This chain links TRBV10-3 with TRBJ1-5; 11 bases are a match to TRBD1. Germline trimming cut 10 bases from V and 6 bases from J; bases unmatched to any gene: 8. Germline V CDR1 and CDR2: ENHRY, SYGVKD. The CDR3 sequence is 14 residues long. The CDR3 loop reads CASNRTGGGQPQHF. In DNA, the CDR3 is TGTGCCAGCAATAGGACAGGGGGCGGTCAGCCCCAGCATTTT.

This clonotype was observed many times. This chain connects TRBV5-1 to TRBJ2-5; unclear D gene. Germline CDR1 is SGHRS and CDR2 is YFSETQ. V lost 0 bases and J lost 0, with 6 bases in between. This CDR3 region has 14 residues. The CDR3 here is CASSLEGNQETQYF. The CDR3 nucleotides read TGCGCCAGCAGCTTGGAGGGAAACCAAGAGACCCAGTACTTC.

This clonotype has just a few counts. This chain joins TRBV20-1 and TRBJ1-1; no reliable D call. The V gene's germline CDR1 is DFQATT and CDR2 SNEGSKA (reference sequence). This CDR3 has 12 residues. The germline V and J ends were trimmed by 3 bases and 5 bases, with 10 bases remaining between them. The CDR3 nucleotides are TGCAGTGCTAGCCCGGGAGGGACTGAAGCTTTCTTT. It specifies CSASPGGTEAFF.

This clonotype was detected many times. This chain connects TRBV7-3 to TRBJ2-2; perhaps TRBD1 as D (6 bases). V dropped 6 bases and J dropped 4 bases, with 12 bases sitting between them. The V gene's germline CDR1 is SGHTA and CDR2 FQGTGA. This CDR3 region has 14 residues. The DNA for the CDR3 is TGTGCCAGCAGGCCGGGACAAAGCACCGGGGAGCTGTTTTTT. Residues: CASRPGQSTGELFF.